This T cell receptor (beta chain) was documented in a study of OX40 agonist ivuxolimab in advanced cancers. Clones were sequenced by immunoSEQ multiplex PCR, and TCRdb holds only the in-frame ones, with some missing. The sample records fewer than 45,000 clones, less than 90% being singletons. Germline CDR1 LNHDA, CDR2 SQIVND (reference sequence). The CDR3 totals 13 residues. V lost 6 bases, J lost 4 bases, and 9 bases lay in between. V usage is TRBV19 and J usage is TRBJ1-4; possibly TRBD1 for D (6 bases). The TCR comes from an adult with an advanced solid tumor such as melanoma, head and neck, liver or kidney cancer. Sequenced material: CD4+ or CD8+ T cells sorted from blood, taken in a trial of the OX40 agonist ivuxolimab. The DNA for the CDR3 is TGTGCCAGTAGCCGGGACATTAATGAAAAACTGTTTTTT. It encodes CASSRDINEKLFF.